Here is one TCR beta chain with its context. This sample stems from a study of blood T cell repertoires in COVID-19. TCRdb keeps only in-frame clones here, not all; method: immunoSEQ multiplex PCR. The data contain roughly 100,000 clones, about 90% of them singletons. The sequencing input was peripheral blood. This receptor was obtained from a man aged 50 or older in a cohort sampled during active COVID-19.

CDR3 in DNA: TGTGCCAGCAGTTGGCAGTCGCTAAAGGTCGGGGCTTTCTTT. It encodes CASSWQSLKVGAFF. The rearrangement joins TRBV27 to TRBJ1-1; no clear D. Germline CDR1 MNHEY, CDR2 SMNVEV (reference sequence). V was cut by 4 bases and J by 11 bases, with 20 bases left in between. This CDR3 comprises 14 residues.